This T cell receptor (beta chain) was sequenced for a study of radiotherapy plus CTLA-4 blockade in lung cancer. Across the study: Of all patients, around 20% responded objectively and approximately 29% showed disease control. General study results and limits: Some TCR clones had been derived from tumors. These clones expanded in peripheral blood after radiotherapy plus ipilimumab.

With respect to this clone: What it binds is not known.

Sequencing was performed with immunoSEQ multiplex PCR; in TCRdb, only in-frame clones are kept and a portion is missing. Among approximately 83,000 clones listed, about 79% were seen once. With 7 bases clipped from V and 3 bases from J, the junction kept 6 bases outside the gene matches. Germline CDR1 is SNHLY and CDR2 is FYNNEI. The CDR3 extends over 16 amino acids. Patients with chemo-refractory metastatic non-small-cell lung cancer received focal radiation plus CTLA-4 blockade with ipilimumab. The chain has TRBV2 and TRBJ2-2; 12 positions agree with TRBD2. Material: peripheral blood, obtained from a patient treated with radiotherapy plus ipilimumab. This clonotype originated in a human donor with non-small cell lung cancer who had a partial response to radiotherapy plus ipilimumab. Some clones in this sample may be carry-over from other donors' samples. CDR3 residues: CASKDRLAGDTGELFF. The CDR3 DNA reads TGTGCCAGCAAGGACCGACTAGCGGGAGACACCGGGGAGCTGTTTTTT.